This T cell receptor (beta chain) emerged from a study of blood T cell repertoires in COVID-19. Assay used: immunoSEQ multiplex PCR; TCRdb lists only in-frame clones, some missing. The data hold roughly 82,000 clones, with around 88% observed a single time. Germline assignment: CDR1 SGHNT and CDR2 YENEEA. The trim removed 1 base at V and 3 bases at J, leaving 1 base unmatched. The length of the CDR3 is 15 residues. The TCR was taken from a woman aged 55 to 70 with acute or convalescent COVID-19. The sample consisted of peripheral blood. This chain connects TRBV11-3 to TRBJ2-3; 10 bases are a match to TRBD2. CDR3 sequence: CASSLGAGGTDTQYF. CDR3 nucleotides: TGTGCCAGCAGCTTAGGAGCGGGAGGGACAGATACGCAGTATTTT.